These 13 T cell receptor beta chains share one sample of origin, sequenced in a study of breast tumors, draining lymph nodes, adjacent tissues. Each CDR3 protein is one row after TCRdb ran MiXCR on the multiplex PCR reads. Counted here are approximately 210,000 distinct CDR3 sequences, approximately 31% occurring once; the ten biggest clones make up approximately 1.4%. Samples came from axillary lymph nodes draining the breast cancer. Sequences were obtained from axillary lymph node tissue. These receptors came from a female donor with breast cancer. Some clones in this sample may be carry-over from other donors' samples.

Comments on this clonotype: One junction end does not reproduce the germline sequence, and a read error may be involved. V gene TRBV2 combines with J gene TRBJ1-4; D might be TRBD1 (5 bases). CDR1 and CDR2 from the germline V gene are SNHLY and FYNNEI. This CDR3 region has 18 residues. CDR3 loop: CASRSGTFFGPENEKLLF. DNA for the CDR3: TGTGCCAGCAGGTCCGGGACCTTTTTTGGTCCAGAGAATGAAAAACTGCTTTTT.

This clonotype has a handful of counts. A clone one base away is much larger, so this may be a read error. V gene TRBV5-1 combines with J gene TRBJ1-5; possible D gene TRBD1, 6 bases. Germline lookup yields CDR1 SGHRS and CDR2 YFSETQ. This CDR3 contains 14 residues. CDR3 nucleotides: TGCGCCAGCAGCTTAGGACAGCCGAATCACCCCCAGCATTTT. Residues: CASSLGQPNHPQHF. The variable domain in full, completed from reference TRBV5-1 and TRBJ1-5, reads KAGVTQTPRYLIKTRGQQVTLSCSPISGHRSVSWYQQTPGQGLQFLFEYFSETQRNKGNFPGRFSGRQFSNSRSEMNVSTLELGDSALYLCASSLGQPNHPQHFGDGTRLSIL.

In its sample, this clonotype was seen many times. The chain carries TRBV11-2 and TRBJ2-5; 7 bases fit TRBD1. The CDR3 covers 16 residues. V lost 0 bases to trimming and J lost 3 bases; unmatched junction nucleotides: 7. CDR1 is SGHAT and CDR2 is FQNNGV in the germline V gene. The CDR3 here is CASSLDGQAAEETQYF. In nucleotides, the CDR3 is TGTGCCAGCAGCTTAGACGGACAGGCGGCTGAAGAGACCCAGTACTTC.

This rearrangement joins TRBV5-1 to TRBJ2-5; 10 bases line up with TRBD1. V was clipped by 3 bases and J by 5 bases; unmatched bases: 7. The CDR3 spans 15 residues. From germline, CDR1 is SGHRS and CDR2 YFSETQ. CDR3 DNA sequence: TGCGCCAGCAGCTCGGGACAGGGGAATCACGAGACCCAGTACTTC. Its protein product is CASSSGQGNHETQYF.

Comments on this clonotype: Since no conserved phenylalanine or tryptophan closes the CDR3, a read error is the likely cause. The chain couples TRBV2 to TRBJ1-3; possible D gene TRBD1, 5 bases. Trimming stripped 3 bases from V and 2 bases from J, with 20 bases between. The length of the CDR3 is 18 residues. Germline values: CDR1 SNHLY, CDR2 FYNNEI. CDR3 nucleotides: TGTGCCAGCAGTGAGTCTTCTACCACGCAGGGTGCTGGAAACACCATATATCTT. Translating gives CASSESSTTQGAGNTIYL.

Many counts were recorded for this clonotype. This chain joins TRBV4-1 and TRBJ2-3, with TRBD1 matching 10 bases. Germline CDR1 MGHRA, CDR2 YSYEKL. This CDR3 is built from 16 residues. V was clipped by 3 bases and J by 3 bases; unmatched bases: 6. The CDR3 spells CASSHSGTGVTDTQYF. For the CDR3, the DNA is TGCGCCAGCAGCCATTCCGGGACAGGGGTTACAGATACGCAGTATTTT.

This clonotype was picked up many times. V and J are TRBV5-1 and TRBJ1-6; no reliable D call. The V and J ends lost 0 bases and 3 bases respectively, with 7 bases between them. This CDR3 is 15 amino acids long. CDR1 and CDR2 from the germline V gene are SGHRS and YFSETQ. The DNA of the CDR3 is TGCGCCAGCAGCTTGGACAGCCTCTATAATTCACCCCTCCACTTT. This encodes CASSLDSLYNSPLHF.

The rearrangement links TRBV29-1 to TRBJ2-7; D tentatively fits TRBD1 or TRBD2 (5 bases each). With 5 bases removed from V and 2 bases from J, the gap between germline ends came to 13 bases. The germline V gene encodes CDR1 SQVTM and CDR2 ANQGSEA. The CDR3 has 13 residues. The CDR3 DNA reads TGCAGCGTTTCCACCGGGGCCCCCTACGAGCAGTACTTC. Amino acid sequence: CSVSTGAPYEQYF.

This clonotype turned up a few times. The rearrangement uses TRBV19 and TRBJ1-1; 7 positions agree with TRBD1. The ends lost 5 bases at V and 4 bases at J; junction bases unmatched: 7. The CDR3 contains 14 residues. Per germline, CDR1 LNHDA and CDR2 SQIVND (reference sequence). The CDR3 nucleotides are TGTGCCAGTAGTGTCACAGGGGTGGGCACTGAAGCTTTCTTT. As protein: CASSVTGVGTEAFF.

This clonotype occurred many times. V usage is TRBV5-1 and J usage is TRBJ1-4; D gene ambiguous. The CDR3 spans 14 residues. Trimming shortened V by 2 bases and J by 1 base, and 6 bases separated the two germline ends. Germline-derived CDR1 and CDR2 are SGHRS and YFSETQ. The CDR3: CASSFGVTNEKLFF. CDR3 nucleotides: TGCGCCAGCAGCTTCGGGGTAACTAATGAAAAACTGTTTTTT.

V gene TRBV20-1 combines with J gene TRBJ2-7; D perhaps matches TRBD2 (6 bases). Germline CDR1 DFQATT, CDR2 SNEGSKA (reference sequence). V was shortened by 5 bases and J by 0 bases, with 14 bases between the two germline ends. The CDR3 is 14 residues long. The CDR3 DNA follows: TGCAGTGCTCTTACCCGGGGGTTCTCCTACGAGCAGTACTTC. Translation gives CSALTRGFSYEQYF.

In its sample, this clonotype was seen once. The V and J genes are TRBV10-3 and TRBJ2-2, with TRBD2 matching 8 bases. With 3 bases clipped from V and 5 bases from J, the junction kept 8 bases outside the gene matches. The CDR3 is made up of 16 amino acids. CDR1 ENHRY and CDR2 SYGVKD come from the germline V gene. CDR3 DNA: TGTGCCATCAGTGATAGGTCGGCGGGAGGTACCGGGGAGCTGTTTTTT. Translated, it gives CAISDRSAGGTGELFF.

The rearrangement joins TRBV7-9 to TRBJ1-2; D is undetermined. Trimming stripped 7 bases from V and 5 bases from J, with 14 bases between. Germline V gives CDR1 SEHNR, CDR2 FQNEAQ (reference sequence). The CDR3 is made up of 13 amino acids. CDR3 loop: CASINAPDYGYTF. CDR3 sequence (DNA): TGTGCCAGCATCAACGCACCGGATTATGGCTACACCTTC. Looking up the rest from reference TRBV7-9 and TRBJ1-2 gives the full variable domain: DTGVSQNPRHKITKRGQNVTFRCDPISEHNRLYWYRQTLGQGPEFLTYFQNEAQLEKSRLLSDRFSAERPKGSFSTLEIQRTEQGDSAMYLCASINAPDYGYTFGSGTRLTVV.